This T cell receptor beta chain was captured in a study of cytomegalovirus exposure and HLA in healthy donors. PCR used 60 Vbeta primers and 13 Jbeta primers. Generated by immunoSEQ multiplex PCR, the TCRdb table keeps only in-frame clones and is missing some. The table records roughly 170,000 clones, 84% of them present only once. The CDR3 is 15 amino acids. Germline CDR1 SGHNT, CDR2 YENEEA. The V end lost 6 bases, the J end lost 2 bases, and 17 bases lay between the germline ends. Sequenced input: PBMCs. The TCR comes from a girl aged 5 to 17 in good health and CMV-seropositive. The V call is TRBV11-3, the J call TRBJ2-7, with a weak D call TRBD1 (5 bases). In nucleotides, the CDR3 is TGTGCCAGCAGTCCATACAGGAGTTCAACCTACGAGCAGTACTTC. Translating gives CASSPYRSSTYEQYF.